This record looks at one T cell receptor beta chain sequence and its context. No antigen is known for it. The V gene's germline CDR1 is SGHNT and CDR2 YENEEA. Trimming took 3 bases from V and 10 from J, leaving 13 bases between them. The CDR3 is made up of 13 amino acids. The data are from a study of vaccination effects on CD4 cells after COVID-19. Findings of the study overall: Clones of infection and vaccine origin contracted markedly late after vaccination.

Cells that had been cultured for roughly ten days were the source of isolated CD4+ T cells. Libraries were prepared by immunoSEQ multiplex PCR; TCRdb keeps only in-frame clonotypes and omits some of them. The sample shows 50,000 to 70,000 clones, under 80% of them seen only once. This specimen was CD4+ T cells from PBMCs cultured without peptide, taken before COVID-19 vaccination. V gene TRBV11-3 combines with J gene TRBJ2-1; a weak D match, TRBD2 (6 bases). The origin of this receptor is a human donor who had a prior SARS-CoV-2 infection. The CDR3 spells CASSFGGLGEQFF. The CDR3 DNA is TGTGCCAGCAGCTTCGGGGGATTAGGGGAGCAGTTCTTC.